Included here is one TCR beta chain sequence, with context. The antigen is undetermined. This specimen belongs to a study of shared clonotypes between healthy human individuals. The wider study: The donor group consisted of two women and three men, aged 18 to 49. Study results and caveats: An anticipated effect of sequencing depth on clonotype sharing among donors was recognized. Clonotype sharing across a few donors was observed for approximately 5% of naive CD4 clonotypes.

The data were produced by immunoSEQ multiplex PCR, yet TCRdb's version contains in-frame clones alone and is incomplete. The sample yields about 2,200,000 clones, about 92% seen once. The trim removed 2 bases at V and 5 bases at J, leaving 8 bases unmatched. CDR3 length equals 15 residues. CDR1 is MNHGY, CDR2 SAAAGT, per germline. Naive CD8 cells lacked CD45RO, underwent positive selection for CCR7 and left out terminally differentiated effector memory CD45RA+ cells. This chain links TRBV6-8 with TRBJ2-5; 7 nucleotides match TRBD1. The TCR comes from a man between 18 and 29 years old in good health. Some clones in this sample may be carry-over from other donors' samples. The sequencing sample was made of naive CD8+ T cells from PBMCs. The CDR3 coding sequence is TGTGCCAGCAGTTACCAAACAGGGGTGGAGGAGACCCAGTACTTC. Encoded protein: CASSYQTGVEETQYF.